The 13 T cell receptor beta chains presented below share a single source sample, sequenced in a study of CD8 T cells in ankylosing spondylitis. One entry per CDR3 protein, called by TCRdb with MiXCR from the 5' RACE reads. The data contain a few hundred thousand distinct CDR3 sequences, 15% to 20% of them singletons. The sequenced sample consisted of blood, either unsorted or a sorted T cell fraction (not recorded which). Receptors originate from a male donor with ankylosing spondylitis or in good health (not recorded which).

This clonotype was seen many times. The V and J genes are TRBV12-3 or TRBV12-4 and TRBJ2-5; 9 bases fit TRBD2. The junction had 6 bases not matched to a gene; V was cut back by 5 bases and J by 2 bases. This CDR3 has 15 amino acids. CDR3 loop: CASSLGLAPQETQYF. In nucleotides, the CDR3 is TGTGCCAGCAGTCTGGGACTAGCCCCACAAGAGACCCAGTACTTC.

The chain recombines TRBV4-1 with TRBJ1-1; D gene uncertain. There are 15 residues in the CDR3. V was cut by 1 base and J by 4 bases, with 13 bases left in between. Germline-derived CDR1 and CDR2 are MGHRA and YSYEKL. Written as DNA, the CDR3 is TGCGCCAGCAGCCAAGTCAGGTCCCCCGGCACTGAAGCTTTCTTT. Amino acids: CASSQVRSPGTEAFF.

The chain joins TRBV6-2 or TRBV6-3 to TRBJ2-3, with a weak D call TRBD2 (5 bases). The CDR3 has 17 amino acids. CDR1 and CDR2 (germline): MNHEY, SVGEGT. V was clipped by 2 bases and J by 4 bases, with 19 bases between them. Here the CDR3 reads CASSYAPWRSPADTQYF. The CDR3, as DNA: TGTGCCAGCAGTTACGCCCCTTGGAGGAGCCCGGCAGATACGCAGTATTTT.

This clonotype showed up just a few times. The V call is TRBV4-1, the J call TRBJ2-1; TRBD2 agrees at 13 bases. V dropped 6 bases and J dropped 6; count of bases not matched to a gene: 8. The CDR3 runs to 16 residues. Germline assignment: CDR1 MGHRA and CDR2 YSYEKL. The CDR3 DNA follows: TGCGCCAGCAGACCGATCGGACTAGCGGGAGCCAATGAGCAGTTCTTC. Translated: CASRPIGLAGANEQFF.

The sample holds a few counts of this clonotype. This chain links TRBV9 with TRBJ2-2, with D unresolved. CDR1 and CDR2 (germline): SGDLS, YYNGEE. The V gene lost 3 bases and the J gene lost 5 bases, with 5 bases spanning the gap. The length of the CDR3 is 12 residues. The CDR3 is CASSAQTGELFF. The CDR3 bases are TGTGCCAGCAGCGCCCAAACCGGGGAGCTGTTTTTT.

This sequence joins TRBV27 and TRBJ2-7; D unresolved. CDR1 is MNHEY and CDR2 is SMNVEV in the germline V gene (reference sequence). V lost 7 bases to trimming and J lost 6 bases, with 16 bases between them. CDR3 length equals 13 residues. CDR3: CASTDYLGGEQYF. DNA for the CDR3: TGTGCCAGCACTGATTACCTTGGTGGCGAGCAGTACTTC.

This clonotype was seen at least ten times. This chain links TRBV29-1 with TRBJ2-1; TRBD2 matches 7 bases. Trimming removed 3 bases from V and 1 base from J; junction bases left unmatched: 9. This CDR3 contains 16 residues. In germline, CDR1 is SQVTM, CDR2 ANQGSEA. CDR3 in amino acids: CSVELATSPSYNEQFF. CDR3 in DNA: TGCAGCGTTGAGTTGGCGACTAGCCCGTCCTACAATGAGCAGTTCTTC.

This clonotype was seen only a few times. V and J are TRBV4-2 and TRBJ2-7; TRBD2 matches at 7 bases. With V trimmed by 3 bases and J by 4 bases, 9 bases remained unmatched. The germline V gene has CDR1 LGHNA and CDR2 YNFKEQ. CDR3 length: 15 amino acids. The DNA for the CDR3 is TGTGCCAGCAGCCACACCGGGACTAACCCTTACGAGCAGTACTTC. It encodes CASSHTGTNPYEQYF.

The chain has TRBV6-1 and TRBJ2-5; tentatively, D is TRBD1 (6 bases). This CDR3 contains 14 residues. CDR1 is MNHNS, CDR2 SASEGT, per germline. The V end was cut by 6 bases, the J end by 5 bases, with 16 bases between. CDR3 loop: CASRIQGFLETQYF. For the CDR3, the DNA is TGTGCCAGCAGGATACAGGGTTTCCTGGAGACCCAGTACTTC.

The sample holds a few counts of this clonotype. The chain links TRBV5-1 to TRBJ2-1; unclear D gene. The germline CDR1 and CDR2 sequences are SGHRS and YFSETQ. V was shortened by 0 bases and J by 2 bases, with 12 bases between the two germline ends. The CDR3 has 16 amino acids. CDR3 protein: CASSLVAAKAYNEQFF. CDR3 nucleotides: TGCGCCAGCAGCTTGGTGGCGGCGAAAGCCTACAATGAGCAGTTCTTC.

The rearrangement joins TRBV4-2 to TRBJ2-3, with D possibly being TRBD2 (6 bases). V lost 1 base and J 0 bases, leaving 11 bases between the germline ends. CDR1 LGHNA and CDR2 YNFKEQ come from the germline V gene. The CDR3 contains 16 residues. The CDR3: CASSQGPSGSTDTQYF. In nucleotides, the CDR3 is TGTGCCAGCAGCCAAGGCCCCAGCGGGAGCACAGATACGCAGTATTTT.

This clonotype was picked up a small number of times. The rearrangement uses TRBV12-3 or TRBV12-4 and TRBJ2-1; 10 positions match TRBD1. The CDR3 covers 19 residues. Trimming took 2 bases from V and 5 from J; bases not matched to a gene: 15. The CDR3 is CASSLFRDRGRIGDNEQFF. The DNA for the CDR3 is TGTGCCAGCAGTTTATTCCGGGACAGGGGTCGAATCGGGGACAATGAGCAGTTCTTC.

The rearrangement joins TRBV7-9 to TRBJ2-7, with D perhaps matching TRBD1 (5 bases). Germline CDR1 reads SEHNR; CDR2 reads FQNEAQ (reference sequence). This CDR3 has 14 residues. V was pared by 4 bases and J by 0 bases, with 10 bases between. This CDR3 is CASSSTVLSYEQYF. The CDR3 bases are TGTGCCAGCAGCTCGACAGTCCTCTCCTACGAGCAGTACTTC.